These T cell receptor beta chains were read from a single sample in a study of T-cell reconstitution after alpha-beta-depleted transplantation in children. TCRdb called the PCR reads again in MiXCR, with one record for every CDR3 protein. The data show some 840,000 distinct CDR3 sequences, 16% seen once. Source: PBMCs, mostly from graft donor cells, taken 360 days after TCRalphabeta/CD19-depleted stem cell transplant. These receptors came from a male patient between 5 and 17 years old who had a stem cell transplant for acute lymphoblastic leukemia, so the T cells may come from the graft donor. Each CDR3 is given with its conserved first and last residue. D genes are given only for firm matches.

d_gene	v_gene	CDR3aa
TRBD1	TRBV18	CASSPTRQGEGNEQFF
-	TRBV2	CASRDSLIYNEQFF
-	TRBV15	CATSRDGSSGANVLTF
-	TRBV9	CASSVLGSPPTDTQYF
-	TRBV15	CATSRIRESSGNTIYF
TRBD2	TRBV7-3	CASSLVTTSGSTDTQYF
-	TRBV27	CASKYWDTDTQYF
TRBD2	TRBV18	CASSPLRSGSGVRTDTQYF
TRBD1	TRBV3-1	CASSHRDSLEQYF
TRBD2	TRBV14	CASSRDLSGSRNEQFF
-	TRBV29-1	CSVADNSYEQYF
-	TRBV12-3/TRBV12-4	CASTFQVLVLGNEQFF
TRBD1	TRBV5-1	CASSRQGRQETQYF
-	TRBV7-6	CASSLVFQGKDLLYEQYF